The rows below give T cell receptor beta chains drawn from one sample of a study of control samples from healthy donors and cancer patients. The table came from immunoSEQ multiplex PCR; TCRdb's copy has only in-frame clones and leaves some out. The sample includes around 68,000 clones, 84% of them seen just once. The sample was PBMCs. The receptors shown here come from a woman aged 45-60 years with lung cancer. Both conserved end residues are part of each CDR3. The order of the fields is V gene, clone size, J gene, CDR3 protein. Clone size is shown for a subset of rows, as once, few, many or a class of expanded clone.

TRBV6-5	NA	TRBJ2-2	CASSYRGLGTGELFF
TRBV27	NA	TRBJ1-2	CASSSGTGVNGYGYTF
TRBV28	NA	TRBJ2-2	CASSSAEATGELFF
TRBV7-9	NA	TRBJ1-2	CASSQTEYGYTF
TRBV5-6	few	TRBJ1-1	CASSSGTGGMVTEAFF
TRBV7-9	NA	TRBJ1-3	CASSSTVGQFSGNTIYF
TRBV5-5	NA	TRBJ1-2	CASSSRTGKSDGYTF
TRBV12-3/TRBV12-4	NA	TRBJ1-4	CASSFGEKLFF
TRBV28	NA	TRBJ2-5	CASSFAEDQETQYF
TRBV18	NA	TRBJ1-2	CASSPRTVGYTF
TRBV21-1	NA	TRBJ1-5	CASSKVSQGIDSNQPQHF
TRBV11-2	NA	TRBJ2-7	CASSLARPGQGPHEQYF
TRBV13	NA	TRBJ2-6	CASSPGQLRSGANVLTF
TRBV24-1	NA	TRBJ1-2	CATSDDGRGDGYTF
TRBV12-3/TRBV12-4	NA	TRBJ1-2	CASSLSDSSETF
TRBV19	NA	TRBJ2-3	CASMKRSTDTQYF
TRBV20-1	NA	TRBJ1-1	CSVGGPSEAFF
TRBV5-1	once	TRBJ2-1	CASSRGTSGGANEQFF
TRBV5-4	NA	TRBJ1-2	CASSLDSYGYTF
TRBV6-2/TRBV6-3	NA	TRBJ2-3	CASSYSSGTSGGTDTQYF
TRBV27	few	TRBJ1-2	CASSLRRDYGYTF
TRBV6-1	NA	TRBJ1-3	CASSEGGMGNTIYF
TRBV7-2	NA	TRBJ1-2	CASSFLTQGSRYGYTF
TRBV5-1	NA	TRBJ1-1	CASSLWGTGLNTEAFF
TRBV6-1	NA	TRBJ2-7	CASSEPLEQYF
TRBV24-1	NA	TRBJ2-7	CATSDRDRGTDEQYF
TRBV7-8	NA	TRBJ1-2	CASSPFGQGGFGYTF
TRBV6-5	once	TRBJ1-6	CASSPGLTLGPLHF
TRBV19	NA	TRBJ2-5	CASSAMTSGGAKTQYF
TRBV5-5	NA	TRBJ1-1	CASSLSGQVYTEAFF
TRBV10-3	NA	TRBJ2-1	CAISEIPGSSYNEQFF
TRBV4-1	many	TRBJ2-6	CASSQDPPGPGANVLTF
TRBV28	few	TRBJ1-5	CASSGTIGVQPQHF
TRBV14	NA	TRBJ1-2	CASSQDKGHYYGYTF
TRBV5-1	NA	TRBJ1-1	CASSAGTGATEAFF
TRBV6-6	NA	TRBJ1-3	CASSRDGRRNTIYF
TRBV24-1	NA	TRBJ2-2	CATSDLGTGTNTGELFF
TRBV27	NA	TRBJ2-3	CASSLRDPSTDTQYF
TRBV9	NA	TRBJ2-2	CASSVDLAGELFF
TRBV11-2	NA	TRBJ1-1	CASSLGGDTEAFF
TRBV6-2/TRBV6-3	NA	TRBJ1-5	CASTPQEGQRNQPQHF
TRBV7-8	NA	TRBJ1-1	CASRLEPANTEAFF
TRBV5-5	NA	TRBJ1-5	CASSLSGGMNNQPQHF
TRBV7-8	NA	TRBJ2-2	CASLLRRASTGELFF
TRBV18	NA	TRBJ2-3	CASSPSQGNTQYF
TRBV7-2	NA	TRBJ2-7	CASSLENQGGTEQYF
TRBV2	NA	TRBJ1-2	CATKGQGVDGYTF
TRBV11-1	NA	TRBJ1-3	CASSLDGSGNTIYF
TRBV2	few	TRBJ1-3	CASSDYRGTGNTIYF
TRBV5-1	NA	TRBJ1-1	CASSRDGTPDAEAFF
TRBV5-6	NA	TRBJ2-7	CASSLSYYEQYF
TRBV11-3	NA	TRBJ1-1	CASSRTGNTEAFF
TRBV7-2	once	TRBJ1-2	CASSLELQGPGGYTF
TRBV6-5	NA	TRBJ1-6	CASTRGNNSPLHF
TRBV27	NA	TRBJ2-3	CASSLLASADTQYF
TRBV12-3/TRBV12-4	NA	TRBJ1-4	CASSQNHEKLFF
TRBV27	NA	TRBJ2-7	CASVDLGEQYF